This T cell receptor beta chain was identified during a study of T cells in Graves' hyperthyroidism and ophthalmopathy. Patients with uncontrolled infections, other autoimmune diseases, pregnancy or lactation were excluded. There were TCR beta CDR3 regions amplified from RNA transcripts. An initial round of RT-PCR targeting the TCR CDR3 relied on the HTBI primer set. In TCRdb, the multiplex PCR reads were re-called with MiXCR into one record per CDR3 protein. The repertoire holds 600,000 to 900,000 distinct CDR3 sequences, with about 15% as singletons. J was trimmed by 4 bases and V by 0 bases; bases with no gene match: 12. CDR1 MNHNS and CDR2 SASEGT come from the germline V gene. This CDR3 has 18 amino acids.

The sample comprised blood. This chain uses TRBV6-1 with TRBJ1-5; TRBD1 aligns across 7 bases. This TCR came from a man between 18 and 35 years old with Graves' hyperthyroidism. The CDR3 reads CASSEAAEGALRNQPQHF. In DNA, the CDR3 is TGTGCCAGCAGTGAAGCAGCGGAGGGGGCCTTGCGTAATCAGCCCCAGCATTTT.